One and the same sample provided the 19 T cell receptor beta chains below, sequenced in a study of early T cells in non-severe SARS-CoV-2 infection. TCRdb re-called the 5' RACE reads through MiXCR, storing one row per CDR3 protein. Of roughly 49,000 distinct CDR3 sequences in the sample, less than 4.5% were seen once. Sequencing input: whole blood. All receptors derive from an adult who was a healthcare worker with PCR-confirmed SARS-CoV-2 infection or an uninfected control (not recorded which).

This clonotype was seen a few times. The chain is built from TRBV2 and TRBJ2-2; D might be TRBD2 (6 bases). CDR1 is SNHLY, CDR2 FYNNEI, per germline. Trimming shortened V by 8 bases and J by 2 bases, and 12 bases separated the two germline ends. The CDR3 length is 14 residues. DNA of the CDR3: TGTGCCAGCGCAACACTAGCTAACACCGGGGAGCTGTTTTTT. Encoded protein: CASATLANTGELFF.

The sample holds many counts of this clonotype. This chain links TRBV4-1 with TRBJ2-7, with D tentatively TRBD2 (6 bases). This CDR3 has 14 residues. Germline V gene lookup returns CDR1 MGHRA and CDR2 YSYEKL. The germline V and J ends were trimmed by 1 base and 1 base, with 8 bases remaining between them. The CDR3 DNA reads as TGCGCCAGCAGCCAAGTGGAGGGATCCTACGAGCAGTACTTC. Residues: CASSQVEGSYEQYF.

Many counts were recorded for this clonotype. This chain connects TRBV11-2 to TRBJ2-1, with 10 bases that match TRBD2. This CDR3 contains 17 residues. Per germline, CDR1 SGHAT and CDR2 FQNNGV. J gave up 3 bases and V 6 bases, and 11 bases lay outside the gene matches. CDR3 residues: CASSLSEGLAIYNEQFF. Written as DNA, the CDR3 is TGTGCCAGCAGTTTAAGTGAGGGACTAGCGATCTACAATGAGCAGTTCTTC.

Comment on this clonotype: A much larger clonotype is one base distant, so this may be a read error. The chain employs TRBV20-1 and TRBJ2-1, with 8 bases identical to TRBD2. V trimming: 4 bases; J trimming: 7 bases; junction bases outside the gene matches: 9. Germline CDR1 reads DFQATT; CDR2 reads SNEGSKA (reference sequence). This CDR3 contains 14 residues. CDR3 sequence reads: CSAIPRGRTNEQFF. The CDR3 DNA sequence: TGCAGTGCTATCCCTCGCGGGAGGACAAATGAGCAGTTCTTC.

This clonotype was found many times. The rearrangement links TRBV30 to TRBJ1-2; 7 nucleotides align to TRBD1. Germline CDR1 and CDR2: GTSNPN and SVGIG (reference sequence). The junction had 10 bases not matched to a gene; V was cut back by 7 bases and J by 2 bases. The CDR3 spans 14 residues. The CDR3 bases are TGTGCCTCAAAAAACAGGGGAAGGAACTATGGCTACACCTTC. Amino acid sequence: CASKNRGRNYGYTF. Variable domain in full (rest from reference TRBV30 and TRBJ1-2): SQTIHQWPATLVQPVGSPLSLECTVEGTSNPNLYWYRQAAGRGLQLLFYSVGIGQISSEVPQNLSASRPQDRQFILSSKKLLLSDSGFYLCASKNRGRNYGYTFGSGTRLTVV.

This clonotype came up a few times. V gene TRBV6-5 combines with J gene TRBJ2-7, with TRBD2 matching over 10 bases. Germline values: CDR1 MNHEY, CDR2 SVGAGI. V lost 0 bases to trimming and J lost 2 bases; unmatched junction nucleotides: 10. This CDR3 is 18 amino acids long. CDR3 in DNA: TGTGCCAGCAGTTACTCTAAACGCCTAGCGGGGGACCCCTACGAGCAGTACTTC. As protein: CASSYSKRLAGDPYEQYF.

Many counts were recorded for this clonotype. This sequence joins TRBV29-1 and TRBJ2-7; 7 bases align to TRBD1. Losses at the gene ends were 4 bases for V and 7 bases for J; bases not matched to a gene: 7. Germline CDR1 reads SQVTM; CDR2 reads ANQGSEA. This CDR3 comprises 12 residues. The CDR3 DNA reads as TGCAGCGTTGCGAAGGGGGCGGTAGAGCAGTACTTC. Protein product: CSVAKGAVEQYF.

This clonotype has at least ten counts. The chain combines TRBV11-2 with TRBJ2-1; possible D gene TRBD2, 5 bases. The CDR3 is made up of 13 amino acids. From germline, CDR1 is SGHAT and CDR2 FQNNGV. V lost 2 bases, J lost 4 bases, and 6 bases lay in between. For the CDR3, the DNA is TGTGCCAGCAGCTTACTAGCTTACAATGAGCAGTTCTTC. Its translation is CASSLLAYNEQFF.

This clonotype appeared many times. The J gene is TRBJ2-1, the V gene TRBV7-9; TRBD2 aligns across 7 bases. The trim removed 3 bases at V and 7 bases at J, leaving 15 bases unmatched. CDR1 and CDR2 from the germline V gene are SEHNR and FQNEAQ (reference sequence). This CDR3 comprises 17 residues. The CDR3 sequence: CASSFPLRLAVWNEQFF. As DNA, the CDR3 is TGTGCCAGCAGCTTCCCCCTGAGGCTAGCGGTATGGAATGAGCAGTTCTTC.

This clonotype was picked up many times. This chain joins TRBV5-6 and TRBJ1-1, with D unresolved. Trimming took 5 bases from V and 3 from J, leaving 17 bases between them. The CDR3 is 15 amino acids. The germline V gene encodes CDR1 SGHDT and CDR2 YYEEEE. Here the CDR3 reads CASRDLQRRDTEAFF. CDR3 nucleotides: TGTGCCAGCAGAGACCTTCAACGCCGAGACACTGAAGCTTTCTTT.

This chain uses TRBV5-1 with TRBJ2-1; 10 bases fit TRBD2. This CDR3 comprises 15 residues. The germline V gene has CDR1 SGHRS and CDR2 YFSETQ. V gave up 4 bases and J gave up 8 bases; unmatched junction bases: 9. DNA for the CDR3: TGCGCCAGCAGCGGTAGCGGGGGGTTAATGGATGAGCAGTTCTTC. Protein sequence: CASSGSGGLMDEQFF.

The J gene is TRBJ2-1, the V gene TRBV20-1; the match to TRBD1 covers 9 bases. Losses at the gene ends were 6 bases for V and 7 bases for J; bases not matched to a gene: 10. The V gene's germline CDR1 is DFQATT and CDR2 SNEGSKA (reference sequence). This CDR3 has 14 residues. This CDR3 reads CSARLTGGRNEQFF. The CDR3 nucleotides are TGCAGTGCCAGGTTAACAGGGGGCAGGAATGAGCAGTTCTTC.

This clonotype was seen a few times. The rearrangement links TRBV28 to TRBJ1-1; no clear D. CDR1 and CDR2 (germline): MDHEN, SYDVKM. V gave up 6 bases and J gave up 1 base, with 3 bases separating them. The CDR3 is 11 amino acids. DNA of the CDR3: TGTGCCAGCAGGACGAACACTGAAGCTTTCTTT. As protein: CASRTNTEAFF. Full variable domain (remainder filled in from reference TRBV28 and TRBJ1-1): DVKVTQSSRYLVKRTGEKVFLECVQDMDHENMFWYRQDPGLGLRLIYFSYDVKMKEKGDIPEGYSVSREKKERFSLILESASTNQTSMYLCASRTNTEAFFGQGTRLTVV.

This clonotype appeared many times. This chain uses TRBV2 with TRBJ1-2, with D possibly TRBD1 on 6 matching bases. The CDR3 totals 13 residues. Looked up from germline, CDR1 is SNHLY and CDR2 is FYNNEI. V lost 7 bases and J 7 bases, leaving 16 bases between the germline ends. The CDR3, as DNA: TGTGCCAGCAAGGGGGGAGAGATTTTTGGCTACACCTTC. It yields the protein CASKGGEIFGYTF.

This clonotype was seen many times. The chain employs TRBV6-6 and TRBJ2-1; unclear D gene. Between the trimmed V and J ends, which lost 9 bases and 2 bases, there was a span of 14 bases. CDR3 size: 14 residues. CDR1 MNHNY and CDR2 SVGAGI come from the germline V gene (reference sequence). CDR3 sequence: CASNDGPPYNEQFF. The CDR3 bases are TGTGCCAGTAACGACGGACCCCCCTACAATGAGCAGTTCTTC.

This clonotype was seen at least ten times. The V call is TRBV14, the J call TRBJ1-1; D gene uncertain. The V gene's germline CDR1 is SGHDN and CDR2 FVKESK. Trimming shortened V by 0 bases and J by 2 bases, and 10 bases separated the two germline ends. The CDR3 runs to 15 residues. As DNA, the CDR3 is TGTGCCAGCAGCCAAGATGGTACGCCAAACACTGAAGCTTTCTTT. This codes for CASSQDGTPNTEAFF.

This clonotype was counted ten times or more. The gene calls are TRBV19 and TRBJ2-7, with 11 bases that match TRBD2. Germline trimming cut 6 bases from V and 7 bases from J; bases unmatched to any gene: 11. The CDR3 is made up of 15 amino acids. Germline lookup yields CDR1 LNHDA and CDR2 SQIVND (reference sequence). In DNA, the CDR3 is TGTGCCAGTAGGCTCCGGACTAGCGGGTCCTCGGAGCAGTACTTC. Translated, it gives CASRLRTSGSSEQYF.

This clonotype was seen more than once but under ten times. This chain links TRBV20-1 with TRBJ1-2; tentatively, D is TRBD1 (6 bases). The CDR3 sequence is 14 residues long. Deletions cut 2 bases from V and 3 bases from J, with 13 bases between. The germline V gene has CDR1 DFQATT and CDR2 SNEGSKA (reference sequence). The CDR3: CSARRGHLDYGYTF. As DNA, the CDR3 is TGCAGTGCTAGAAGGGGACACCTCGACTATGGCTACACCTTC.

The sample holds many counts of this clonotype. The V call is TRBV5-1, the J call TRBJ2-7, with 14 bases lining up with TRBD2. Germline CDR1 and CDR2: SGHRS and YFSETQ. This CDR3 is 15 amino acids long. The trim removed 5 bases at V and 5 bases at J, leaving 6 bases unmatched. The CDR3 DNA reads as TGCGCCAGCAGGGATCCGGGACTAGCGGGAGACGAGCAGTACTTC. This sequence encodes CASRDPGLAGDEQYF.